The 3 T cell receptor beta chains given below trace back to one sample, sequenced in a study of T cells expressing NK-cell markers. For each CDR3 protein, TCRdb gives one entry from its re-call of the 5' RACE reads, without DNA. The clone table shows 550,000 or so distinct CDR3 sequences, with the ten largest holding roughly 3.6%. The sequenced sample consisted of blood T cells: a sorted CD56 or NKG2C T cell subset, CD4+ or CD8+ T cells, or bulk PBMC T cells (not recorded which). Source of these receptors: a young man in good health.

The J gene is TRBJ2-5, the V gene TRBV10-2. The CDR3 is 13 amino acids. The germline V gene has CDR1 WSHSY and CDR2 SAAADI. The CDR3 loop is CASREDHQETQYF.

V and J are TRBV20-1 and TRBJ1-5. There are 13 residues in the CDR3. CDR1 is DFQATT, CDR2 SNEGSKA, per germline (reference sequence). CDR3 residues: CSARDSRVQPQHF.

The V gene is TRBV29-1, the J gene TRBJ2-1; TCRdb proposes TRBD1, but this gene call is untestable without DNA. Germline loops: CDR1 SQVTM, CDR2 ANQGSEA. The CDR3 contains 18 residues. This CDR3 reads CSAPGQGVYGSSYNEQFF.